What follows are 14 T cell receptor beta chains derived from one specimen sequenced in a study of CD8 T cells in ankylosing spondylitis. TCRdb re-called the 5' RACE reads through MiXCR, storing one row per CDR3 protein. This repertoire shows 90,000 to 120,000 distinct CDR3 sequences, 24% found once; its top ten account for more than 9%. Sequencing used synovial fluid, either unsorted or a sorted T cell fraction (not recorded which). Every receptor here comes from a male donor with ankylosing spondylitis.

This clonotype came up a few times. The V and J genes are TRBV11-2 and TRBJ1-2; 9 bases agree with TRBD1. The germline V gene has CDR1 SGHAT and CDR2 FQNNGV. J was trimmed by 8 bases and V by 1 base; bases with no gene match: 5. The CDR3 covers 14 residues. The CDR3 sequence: CASSLATGTGGYTF. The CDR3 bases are TGTGCCAGCAGCTTAGCCACCGGGACAGGGGGCTACACCTTC.

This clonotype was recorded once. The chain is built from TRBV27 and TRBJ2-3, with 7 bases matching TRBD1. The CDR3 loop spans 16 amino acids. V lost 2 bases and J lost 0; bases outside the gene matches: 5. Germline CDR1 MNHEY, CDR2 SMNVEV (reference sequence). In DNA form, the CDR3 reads TGTGCCAGCAGTTTAAAGGGGGCGCGGAGCACAGATACGCAGTATTTT. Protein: CASSLKGARSTDTQYF.

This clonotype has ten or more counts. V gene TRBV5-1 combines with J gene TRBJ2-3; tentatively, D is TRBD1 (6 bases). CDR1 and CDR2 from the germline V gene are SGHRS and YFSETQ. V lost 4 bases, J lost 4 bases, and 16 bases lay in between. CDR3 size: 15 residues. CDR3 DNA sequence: TGCGCCAGCAGCCCGGGCAGGGGATCTTCAGATACGCAGTATTTT. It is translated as CASSPGRGSSDTQYF. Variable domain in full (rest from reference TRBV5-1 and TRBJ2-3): KAGVTQTPRYLIKTRGQQVTLSCSPISGHRSVSWYQQTPGQGLQFLFEYFSETQRNKGNFPGRFSGRQFSNSRSEMNVSTLELGDSALYLCASSPGRGSSDTQYFGPGTRLTVL.

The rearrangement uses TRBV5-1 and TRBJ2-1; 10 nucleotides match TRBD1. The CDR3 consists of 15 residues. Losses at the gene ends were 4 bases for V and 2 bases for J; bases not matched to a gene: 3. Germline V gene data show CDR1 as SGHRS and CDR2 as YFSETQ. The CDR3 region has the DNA TGCGCCAGCAGCATGGGACAGGGGACCTACAATGAGCAGTTCTTC. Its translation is CASSMGQGTYNEQFF.

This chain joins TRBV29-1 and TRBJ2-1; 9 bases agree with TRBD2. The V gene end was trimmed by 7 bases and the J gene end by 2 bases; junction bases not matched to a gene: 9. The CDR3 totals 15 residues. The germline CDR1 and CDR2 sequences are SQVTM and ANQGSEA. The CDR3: CSAWREGRTYNEQFF. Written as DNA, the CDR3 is TGCAGCGCCTGGCGGGAGGGCCGAACCTACAATGAGCAGTTCTTC.

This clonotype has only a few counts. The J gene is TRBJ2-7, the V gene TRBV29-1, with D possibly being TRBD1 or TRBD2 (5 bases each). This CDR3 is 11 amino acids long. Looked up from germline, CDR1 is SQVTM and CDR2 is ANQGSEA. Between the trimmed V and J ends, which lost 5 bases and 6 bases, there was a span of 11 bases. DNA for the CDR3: TGCAGCGTTCTCGTAGGGACCGAGCAGTACGTC. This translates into CSVLVGTEQYV.

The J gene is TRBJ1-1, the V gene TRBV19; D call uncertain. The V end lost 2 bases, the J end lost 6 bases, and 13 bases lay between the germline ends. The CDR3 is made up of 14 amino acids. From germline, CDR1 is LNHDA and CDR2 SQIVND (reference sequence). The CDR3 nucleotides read TGTGCCAGTAGTATATCAGCCCCCGGGGCTGAAGCTTTCTTT. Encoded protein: CASSISAPGAEAFF.

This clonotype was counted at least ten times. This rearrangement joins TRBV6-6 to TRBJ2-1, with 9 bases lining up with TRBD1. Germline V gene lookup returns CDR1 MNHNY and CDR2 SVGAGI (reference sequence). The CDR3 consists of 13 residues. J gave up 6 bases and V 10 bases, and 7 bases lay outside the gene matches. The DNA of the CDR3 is TGTGCCATCAAAGCGACAGGGGGCAATGAGCAGTTCTTC. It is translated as CAIKATGGNEQFF.

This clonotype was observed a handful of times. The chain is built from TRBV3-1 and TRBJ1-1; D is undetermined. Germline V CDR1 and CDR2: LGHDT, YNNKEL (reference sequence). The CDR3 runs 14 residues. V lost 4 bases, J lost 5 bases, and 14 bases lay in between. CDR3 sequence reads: CASSPSHSGTEAFF. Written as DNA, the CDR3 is TGTGCCAGCAGCCCCTCCCACTCGGGGACTGAAGCTTTCTTT.

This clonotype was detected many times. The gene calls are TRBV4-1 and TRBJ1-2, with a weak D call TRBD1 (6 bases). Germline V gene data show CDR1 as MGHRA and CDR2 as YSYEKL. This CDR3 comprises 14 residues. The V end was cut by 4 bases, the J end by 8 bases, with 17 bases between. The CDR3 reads CASSPTSGARGYTF. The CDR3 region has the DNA TGCGCCAGCAGCCCCACTTCGGGGGCTCGAGGCTACACCTTC.

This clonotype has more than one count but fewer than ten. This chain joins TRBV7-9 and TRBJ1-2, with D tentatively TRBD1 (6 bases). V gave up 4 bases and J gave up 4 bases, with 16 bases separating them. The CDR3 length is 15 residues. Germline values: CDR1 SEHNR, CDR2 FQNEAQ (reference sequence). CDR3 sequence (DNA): TGTGCCAGCAGCTCCTCGGACAGCTGGGGCTATGGCTACACCTTC. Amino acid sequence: CASSSSDSWGYGYTF.

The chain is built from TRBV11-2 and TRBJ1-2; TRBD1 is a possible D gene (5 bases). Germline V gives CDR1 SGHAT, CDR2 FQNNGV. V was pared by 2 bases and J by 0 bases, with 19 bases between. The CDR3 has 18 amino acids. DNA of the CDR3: TGTGCCAGCAGCTTATGGCCCCAACGGGGGGGAGCTAACTATGGCTACACCTTC. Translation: CASSLWPQRGGANYGYTF.

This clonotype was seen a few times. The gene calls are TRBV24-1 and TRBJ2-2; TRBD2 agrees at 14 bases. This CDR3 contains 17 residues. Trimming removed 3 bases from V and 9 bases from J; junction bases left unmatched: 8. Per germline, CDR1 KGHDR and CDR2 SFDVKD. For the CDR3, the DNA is TGTGCCACCAGTGATCACGGACTAGCGGGAGGAGGCCGGGAGCTGTTTTTT. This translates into CATSDHGLAGGGRELFF.

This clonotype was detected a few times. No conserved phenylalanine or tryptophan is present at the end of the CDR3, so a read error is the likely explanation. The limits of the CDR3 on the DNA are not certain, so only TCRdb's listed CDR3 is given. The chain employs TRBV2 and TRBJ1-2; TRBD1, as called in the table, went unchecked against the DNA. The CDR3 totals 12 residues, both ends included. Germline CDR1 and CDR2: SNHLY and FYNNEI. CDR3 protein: CASSEGDVLGVL.